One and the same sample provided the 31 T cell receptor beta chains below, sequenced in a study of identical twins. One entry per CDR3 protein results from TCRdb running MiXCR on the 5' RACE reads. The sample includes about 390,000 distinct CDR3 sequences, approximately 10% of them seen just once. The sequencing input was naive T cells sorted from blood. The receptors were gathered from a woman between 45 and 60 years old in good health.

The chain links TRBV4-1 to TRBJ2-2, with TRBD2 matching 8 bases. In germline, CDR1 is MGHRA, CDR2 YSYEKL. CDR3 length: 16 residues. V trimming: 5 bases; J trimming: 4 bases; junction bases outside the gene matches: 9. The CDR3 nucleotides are TGCGCCAGCAGCGAGTCGGCAGCGGGAGCCACCGGGGAGCTGTTTTTT. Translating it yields CASSESAAGATGELFF.

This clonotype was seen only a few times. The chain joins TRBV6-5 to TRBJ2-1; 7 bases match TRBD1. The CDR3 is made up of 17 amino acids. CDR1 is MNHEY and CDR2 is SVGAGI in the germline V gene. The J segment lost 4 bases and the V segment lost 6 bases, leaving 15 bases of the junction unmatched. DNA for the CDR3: TGTGCCAGCAGCCCTATCACAGGGGTCGGTTTATACAATGAGCAGTTCTTC. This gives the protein CASSPITGVGLYNEQFF.

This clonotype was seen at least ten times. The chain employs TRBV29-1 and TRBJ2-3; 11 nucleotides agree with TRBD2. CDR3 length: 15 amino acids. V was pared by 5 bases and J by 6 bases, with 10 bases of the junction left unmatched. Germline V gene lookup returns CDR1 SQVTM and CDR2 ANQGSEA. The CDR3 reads CSVLLAGVRGDTQYF. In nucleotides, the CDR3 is TGCAGCGTTTTACTAGCGGGAGTCAGGGGCGATACGCAGTATTTT.

CDR3 nucleotides: TGTGCCAGCAGCGAGGGGCCCGCCTACGAGCAGTACTTC. Translated, it gives CASSEGPAYEQYF. The rearrangement joins TRBV5-6 to TRBJ2-7; the D call may be TRBD1 or TRBD2 (5 bases each). The CDR3 extends over 13 amino acids. Germline CDR1 is SGHDT and CDR2 is YYEEEE. With 4 bases removed from V and 2 bases from J, the gap between germline ends came to 10 bases.

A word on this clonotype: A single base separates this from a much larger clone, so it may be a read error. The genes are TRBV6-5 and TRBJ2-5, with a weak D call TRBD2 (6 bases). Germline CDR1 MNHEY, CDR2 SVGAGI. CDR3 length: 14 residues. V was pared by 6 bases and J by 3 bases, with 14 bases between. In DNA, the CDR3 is TGTGCCAGCAGCGACCATCCTAGCGAAGAGACCCAGTACTTC. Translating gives CASSDHPSEETQYF.

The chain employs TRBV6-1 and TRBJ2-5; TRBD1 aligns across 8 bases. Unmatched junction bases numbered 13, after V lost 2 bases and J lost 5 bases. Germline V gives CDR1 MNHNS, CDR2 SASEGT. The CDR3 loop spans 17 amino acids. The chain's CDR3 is CASSEHFLGQGRETQYF. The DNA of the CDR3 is TGTGCCAGCAGTGAACATTTCCTAGGACAGGGTCGGGAGACCCAGTACTTC.

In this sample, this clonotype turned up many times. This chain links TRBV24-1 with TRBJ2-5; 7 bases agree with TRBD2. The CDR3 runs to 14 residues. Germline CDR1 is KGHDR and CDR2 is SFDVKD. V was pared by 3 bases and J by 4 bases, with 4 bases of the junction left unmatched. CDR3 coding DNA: TGTGCCACCAGTGATGGCGGGAGAGGAGAGACCCAGTACTTC. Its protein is CATSDGGRGETQYF.

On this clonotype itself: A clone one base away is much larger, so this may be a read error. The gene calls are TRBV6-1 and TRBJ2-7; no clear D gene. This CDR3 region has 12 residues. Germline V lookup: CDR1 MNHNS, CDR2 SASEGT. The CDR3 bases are TGTGCCAGCAGTGACTACTCCTACGAGCGGTACTTC. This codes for CASSDYSYERYF.

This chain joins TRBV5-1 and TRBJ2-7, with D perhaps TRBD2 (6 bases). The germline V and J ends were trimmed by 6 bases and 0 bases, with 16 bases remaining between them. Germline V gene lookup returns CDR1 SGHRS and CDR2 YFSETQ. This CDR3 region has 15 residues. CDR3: CASTPEGPSSYEQYF. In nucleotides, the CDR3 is TGCGCCAGCACCCCGGAGGGACCAAGCTCCTACGAGCAGTACTTC.

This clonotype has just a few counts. The CDR3 region is CASSRDRLYGYTF. CDR3 DNA sequence: TGTGCCAGCAGCCGGGACCGGCTCTATGGCTACACCTTC. The gene calls are TRBV5-5 and TRBJ1-2, with D perhaps matching TRBD1 (5 bases). From germline, CDR1 is SGHKS and CDR2 YYEKEE (reference sequence). V gave up 4 bases and J gave up 4 bases, with 11 bases separating them. This CDR3 has 13 amino acids.

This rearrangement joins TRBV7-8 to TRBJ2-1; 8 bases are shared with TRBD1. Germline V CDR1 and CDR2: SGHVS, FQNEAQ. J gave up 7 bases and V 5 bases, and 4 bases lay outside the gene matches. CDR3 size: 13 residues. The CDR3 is CASSGRDRNEQFF. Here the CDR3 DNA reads TGTGCCAGCAGCGGCCGGGACAGGAATGAGCAGTTCTTC.

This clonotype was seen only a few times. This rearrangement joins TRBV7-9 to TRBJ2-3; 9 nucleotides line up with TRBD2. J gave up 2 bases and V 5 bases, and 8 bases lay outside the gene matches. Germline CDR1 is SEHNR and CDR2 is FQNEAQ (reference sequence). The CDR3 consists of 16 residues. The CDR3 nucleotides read TGTGCCAGCAGCAACTTAGCGGGAGCCTCCACAGATACGCAGTATTTT. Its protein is CASSNLAGASTDTQYF. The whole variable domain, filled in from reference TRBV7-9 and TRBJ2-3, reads DTGVSQNPRHKITKRGQNVTFRCDPISEHNRLYWYRQTLGQGPEFLTYFQNEAQLEKSRLLSDRFSAERPKGSFSTLEIQRTEQGDSAMYLCASSNLAGASTDTQYFGPGTRLTVL.

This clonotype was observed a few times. The CDR3 region is CASSLPGLANHNEQFF. DNA of the CDR3: TGCGCCAGCAGCCTTCCGGGACTAGCGAATCACAATGAGCAGTTCTTC. The V gene is TRBV5-1, the J gene TRBJ2-1, with 10 positions matching TRBD2. This CDR3 is built from 16 residues. The germline V gene has CDR1 SGHRS and CDR2 YFSETQ. V shed 4 bases, J shed 5 bases, and the junction held 9 bases outside the gene matches. Based on the CDR3 plus reference TRBV5-1 and TRBJ2-1, the full variable domain is KAGVTQTPRYLIKTRGQQVTLSCSPISGHRSVSWYQQTPGQGLQFLFEYFSETQRNKGNFPGRFSGRQFSNSRSEMNVSTLELGDSALYLCASSLPGLANHNEQFFGPGTRLTVL.

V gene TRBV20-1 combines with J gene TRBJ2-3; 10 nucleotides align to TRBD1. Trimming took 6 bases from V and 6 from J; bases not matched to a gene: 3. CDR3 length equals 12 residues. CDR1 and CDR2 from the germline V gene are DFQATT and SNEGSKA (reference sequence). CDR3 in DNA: TGCAGTGCAAGGACAGGGGGGGATACGCAGTATTTT. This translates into CSARTGGDTQYF.

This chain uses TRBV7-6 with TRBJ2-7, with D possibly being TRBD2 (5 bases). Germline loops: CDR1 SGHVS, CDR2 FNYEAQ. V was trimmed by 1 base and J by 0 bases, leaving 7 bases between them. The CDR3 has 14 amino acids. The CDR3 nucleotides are TGTGCCAGCAGCTTAGTGGAGGACTCCTACGAGCAGTACTTC. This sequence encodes CASSLVEDSYEQYF.

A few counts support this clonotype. This chain's CDR3 is CASSLWTREGNEQFF. The CDR3 DNA sequence: TGTGCCAGCAGCTTATGGACTAGGGAGGGCAATGAGCAGTTCTTC. This chain links TRBV11-2 with TRBJ2-1; 7 bases agree with TRBD2. Germline assignment: CDR1 SGHAT and CDR2 FQNNGV. The V gene end was trimmed by 2 bases and the J gene end by 6 bases; junction bases not matched to a gene: 7. CDR3 size: 15 residues.

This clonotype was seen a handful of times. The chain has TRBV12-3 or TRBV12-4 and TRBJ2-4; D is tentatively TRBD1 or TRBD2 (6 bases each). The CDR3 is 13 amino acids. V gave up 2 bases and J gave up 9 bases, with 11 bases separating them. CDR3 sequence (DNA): TGTGCCAGCAGTTTACTGGGGGGCGGCATTCAGTACTTC. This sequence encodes CASSLLGGGIQYF.

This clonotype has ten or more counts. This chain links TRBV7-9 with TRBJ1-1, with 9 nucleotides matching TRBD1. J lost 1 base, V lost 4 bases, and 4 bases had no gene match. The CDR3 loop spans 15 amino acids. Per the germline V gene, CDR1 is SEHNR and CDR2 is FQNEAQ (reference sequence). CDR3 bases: TGTGCCAGCAGCTCAACAGGGGGCCCGAACACTGAAGCTTTCTTT. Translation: CASSSTGGPNTEAFF.

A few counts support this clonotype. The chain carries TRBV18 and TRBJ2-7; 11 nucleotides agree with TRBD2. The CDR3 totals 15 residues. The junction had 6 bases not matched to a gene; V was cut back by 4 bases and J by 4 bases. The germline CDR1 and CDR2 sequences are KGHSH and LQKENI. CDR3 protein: CASSRTGTSGYEQYF. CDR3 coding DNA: TGTGCCAGCTCACGAACCGGGACTAGCGGATACGAGCAGTACTTC.

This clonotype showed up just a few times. The CDR3 DNA is TGCGCCAGCAGCCAAGATGCGAGGGGTTCTTCGAATGAGCAGTTCTTC. Its translation: CASSQDARGSSNEQFF. This chain connects TRBV4-1 to TRBJ2-1; D is possibly TRBD1 or TRBD2 (5 bases each). Trimming cost V 0 bases and J 7 bases, with 16 bases left between them. This CDR3 is 16 amino acids long. Per the germline V gene, CDR1 is MGHRA and CDR2 is YSYEKL.

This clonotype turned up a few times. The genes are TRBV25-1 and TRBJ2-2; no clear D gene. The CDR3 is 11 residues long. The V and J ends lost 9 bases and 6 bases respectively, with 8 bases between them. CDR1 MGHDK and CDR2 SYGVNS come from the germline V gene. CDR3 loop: CARDGPGELFF. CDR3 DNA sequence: TGTGCCAGAGACGGCCCCGGGGAGCTGTTTTTT. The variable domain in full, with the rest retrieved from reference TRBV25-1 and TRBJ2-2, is EADIYQTPRYLVIGTGKKITLECSQTMGHDKMYWYQQDPGMELHLIHYSYGVNSTEKGDLSSESTVSRIRTEHFPLTLESARPSHTSQYLCARDGPGELFFGEGSRLTVL.

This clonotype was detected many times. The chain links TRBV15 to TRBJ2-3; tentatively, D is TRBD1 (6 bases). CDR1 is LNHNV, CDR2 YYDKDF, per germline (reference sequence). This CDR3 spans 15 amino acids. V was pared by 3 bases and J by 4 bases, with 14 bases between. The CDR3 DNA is TGTGCCACCAGCAGGAGCACAGGGCTATCAGATACGCAGTATTTT. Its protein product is CATSRSTGLSDTQYF.

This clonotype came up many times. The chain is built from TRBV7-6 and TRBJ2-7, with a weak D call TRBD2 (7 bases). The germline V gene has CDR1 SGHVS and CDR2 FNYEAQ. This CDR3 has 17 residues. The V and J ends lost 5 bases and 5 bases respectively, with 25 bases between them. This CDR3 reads CASSPAGRGNRDNEQYF. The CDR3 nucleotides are TGTGCCAGCAGCCCCGCTGGGAGGGGGAACAGGGACAACGAGCAGTACTTC.

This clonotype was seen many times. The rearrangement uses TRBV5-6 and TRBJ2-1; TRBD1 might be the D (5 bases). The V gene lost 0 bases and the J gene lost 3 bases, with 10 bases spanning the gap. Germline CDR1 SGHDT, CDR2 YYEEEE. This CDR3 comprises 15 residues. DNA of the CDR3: TGTGCCAGCAGCTTGGTTGGGCAGGGCTACAATGAGCAGTTCTTC. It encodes CASSLVGQGYNEQFF.

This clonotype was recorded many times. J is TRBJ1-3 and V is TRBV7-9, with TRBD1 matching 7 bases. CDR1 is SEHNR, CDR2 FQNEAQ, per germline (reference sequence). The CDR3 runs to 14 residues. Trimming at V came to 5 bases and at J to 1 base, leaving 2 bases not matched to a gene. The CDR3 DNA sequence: TGTGCCAGCAGCCGGACAGGTTCTGGAAACACCATATATTTT. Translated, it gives CASSRTGSGNTIYF. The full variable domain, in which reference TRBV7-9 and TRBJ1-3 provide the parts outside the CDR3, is DTGVSQNPRHKITKRGQNVTFRCDPISEHNRLYWYRQTLGQGPEFLTYFQNEAQLEKSRLLSDRFSAERPKGSFSTLEIQRTEQGDSAMYLCASSRTGSGNTIYFGEGSWLTVV.

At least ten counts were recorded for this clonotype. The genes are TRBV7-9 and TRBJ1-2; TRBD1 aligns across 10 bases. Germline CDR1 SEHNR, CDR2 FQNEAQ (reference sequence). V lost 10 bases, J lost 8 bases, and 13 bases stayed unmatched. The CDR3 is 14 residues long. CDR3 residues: CAIQIKGTGDGYTF. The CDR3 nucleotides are TGTGCCATCCAGATAAAAGGGACAGGGGACGGCTACACCTTC. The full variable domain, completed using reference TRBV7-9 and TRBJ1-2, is DTGVSQNPRHKITKRGQNVTFRCDPISEHNRLYWYRQTLGQGPEFLTYFQNEAQLEKSRLLSDRFSAERPKGSFSTLEIQRTEQGDSAMYLCAIQIKGTGDGYTFGSGTRLTVV.

Here the CDR3 DNA reads TGTGCCAGCAGCTTCGGGGGTGGGGGACTAGCTACAGATACGCAGTATTTT. Translated, it gives CASSFGGGGLATDTQYF. The gene calls are TRBV7-8 and TRBJ2-3; 9 bases are shared with TRBD2. CDR3 size: 17 residues. Germline lookup yields CDR1 SGHVS and CDR2 FQNEAQ. J lost 3 bases, V lost 3 bases, and 10 bases had no gene match.

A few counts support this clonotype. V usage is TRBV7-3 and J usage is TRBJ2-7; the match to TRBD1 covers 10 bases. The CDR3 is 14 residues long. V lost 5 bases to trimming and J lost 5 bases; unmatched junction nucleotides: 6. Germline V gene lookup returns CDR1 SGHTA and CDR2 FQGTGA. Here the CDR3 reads CASSPRQGADEQYF. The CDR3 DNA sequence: TGTGCCAGCAGCCCGAGACAGGGGGCAGACGAGCAGTACTTC.

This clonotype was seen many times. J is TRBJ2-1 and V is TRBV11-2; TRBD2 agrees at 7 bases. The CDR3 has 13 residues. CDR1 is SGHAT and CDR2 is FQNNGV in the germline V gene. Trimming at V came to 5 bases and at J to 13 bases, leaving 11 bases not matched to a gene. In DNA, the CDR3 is TGTGCCAGCAGCCCCAGGATCGCGGGAGAACAGTTCTTC. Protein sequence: CASSPRIAGEQFF. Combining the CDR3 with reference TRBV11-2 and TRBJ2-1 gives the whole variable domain EAGVAQSPRYKIIEKRQSVAFWCNPISGHATLYWYQQILGQGPKLLIQFQNNGVVDDSQLPKDRFSAERLKGVDSTLKIQPAKLEDSAVYLCASSPRIAGEQFFGPGTRLTVL.

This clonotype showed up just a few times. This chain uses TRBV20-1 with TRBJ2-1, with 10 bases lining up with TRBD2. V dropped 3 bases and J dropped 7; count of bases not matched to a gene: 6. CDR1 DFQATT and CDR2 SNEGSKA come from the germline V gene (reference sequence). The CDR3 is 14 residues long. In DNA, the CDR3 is TGCAGTGCTAGTAAGCGGGAGGGCTGGAATGAGCAGTTCTTC. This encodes CSASKREGWNEQFF.

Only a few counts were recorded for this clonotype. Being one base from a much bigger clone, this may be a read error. CDR3 nucleotides: TGTGCCAGCAGCCAAGCCCCCGGGGAGCTGTTTTTT. It specifies CASSQAPGELFF. The genes are TRBV3-1 and TRBJ2-2; D is ambiguous. There are 12 residues in the CDR3. Trimming stripped 1 base from V and 6 bases from J, with 3 bases between. Germline values: CDR1 LGHDT, CDR2 YNNKEL (reference sequence).